Listed here are 28 T cell receptor beta chains from one sample, sequenced in a study of CD8 T cells in ankylosing spondylitis. Via MiXCR, TCRdb re-called the 5' RACE reads, giving one row per CDR3 protein. The sample includes fewer than 180,000 distinct CDR3 sequences, about 42% of them seen just once. Sequencing input: synovial fluid, either unsorted or a sorted T cell fraction (not recorded which). These TCRs come from a male donor with ankylosing spondylitis.

This clonotype was seen a few times. This chain links TRBV28 with TRBJ1-5; no definite D call. Trimming left V 6 bases short and J 3 bases short, with 9 bases between. CDR1 and CDR2 (germline): MDHEN, SYDVKM. This CDR3 spans 13 amino acids. CDR3 bases: TGTGCCAGCAGAAGCGACAACAATCAGCCCCAGCATTTT. This sequence encodes CASRSDNNQPQHF.

The rearrangement joins TRBV27 to TRBJ2-7; TRBD1 aligns across 7 bases. Germline-derived CDR1 and CDR2 are MNHEY and SMNVEV (reference sequence). CDR3 length equals 14 residues. V lost 3 bases and J lost 5; bases outside the gene matches: 7. CDR3 sequence reads: CASSFDRAHHEQYF. CDR3 nucleotide sequence: TGTGCCAGCAGTTTTGACAGGGCCCACCACGAGCAGTACTTC.

Only one count was recorded for this clonotype. The gene calls are TRBV28 and TRBJ2-7; D not resolved. This CDR3 has 13 residues. Trimming removed 6 bases from V and 4 bases from J, with 13 bases in between. Germline V gives CDR1 MDHEN, CDR2 SYDVKM. CDR3 in DNA: TGTGCCAGCAGGGGTGGGGATAGGTACGAGCAGTACTTC. It codes for CASRGGDRYEQYF.

This clonotype showed up many times. The chain employs TRBV12-3 or TRBV12-4 and TRBJ1-5; 10 bases are shared with TRBD1. The CDR3 consists of 13 residues. Losses at the gene ends were 8 bases for V and 3 bases for J; bases not matched to a gene: 1. In DNA, the CDR3 is TGTGCCAGCGGGACAGGGGTCAATCAGCCCCAGCATTTT. It yields the protein CASGTGVNQPQHF.

This clonotype was recorded a few times. The V and J genes are TRBV10-3 and TRBJ1-1; 8 bases are shared with TRBD1. Germline trimming cut 5 bases from V and 4 bases from J; bases unmatched to any gene: 6. The V gene's germline CDR1 is ENHRY and CDR2 SYGVKD. This CDR3 is 14 amino acids long. The CDR3 is CAISLGQGFTEAFF. CDR3 bases: TGTGCCATCAGTCTAGGACAGGGTTTCACTGAAGCTTTCTTT.

This clonotype showed up just a few times. The rearrangement uses TRBV10-3 and TRBJ2-2, with TRBD2 matching over 11 bases. This CDR3 has 20 residues. J gave up 0 bases and V 4 bases, and 13 bases lay outside the gene matches. CDR1 and CDR2 from the germline V gene are ENHRY and SYGVKD. The CDR3 protein is CAISGPGLAEDGANTGELFF. DNA of the CDR3: TGTGCCATCAGTGGACCGGGACTAGCGGAGGACGGCGCGAACACCGGGGAGCTGTTTTTT.

The table lists this clonotype with a count of one. The rearrangement links TRBV28 to TRBJ2-1, with D perhaps TRBD2 (6 bases). Trimming took off 1 base at V and 5 bases at J, with 12 bases between the two ends. Germline V lookup: CDR1 MDHEN, CDR2 SYDVKM. The CDR3 length is 15 residues. The CDR3 nucleotides read TGTGCCAGCAGTTTATACCTAGCGAGAGACAATGAGCAGTTCTTC. It encodes CASSLYLARDNEQFF.

The rearrangement uses TRBV16 and TRBJ1-4; 8 bases fit TRBD1. V dropped 4 bases and J dropped 4; count of bases not matched to a gene: 8. Germline V lookup: CDR1 KGHSY, CDR2 FQNENV. CDR3 length: 16 residues. The CDR3 region is CASSPRGQANNEKLFF. As DNA, the CDR3 is TGTGCCAGCAGCCCCCGGGGACAGGCCAATAATGAAAAACTGTTTTTT.

This clonotype was observed a few times. Relative to the germline gene, one junction end is altered; a read error may explain this. As DNA, the CDR3 is TGTGCCACCAGCGGAGATATCGAGTCCGGGGAGCTGTTTTTT. Its protein is CATSGDIESGELFF. The chain carries TRBV15 and TRBJ2-2; D unresolved. Germline-derived CDR1 and CDR2 are LNHNV and YYDKDF (reference sequence). The CDR3 has 14 residues.

V and J are TRBV2 and TRBJ2-7; D may be TRBD1 (6 bases). The CDR3 runs 13 residues. Trimming removed 5 bases from V and 3 bases from J, with 11 bases in between. Germline V gene sequence: CDR1 SNHLY, CDR2 FYNNEI. The CDR3 DNA reads TGTGCCAGCAGTACTCGGACAGTCTACGAGCAGTACTTC. It specifies CASSTRTVYEQYF.

The chain carries TRBV28 and TRBJ1-1; D not resolved. Trimming pared 3 bases from V and 1 base from J, leaving 9 bases between. The CDR3 totals 14 residues. Germline V gene data show CDR1 as MDHEN and CDR2 as SYDVKM. The DNA of the CDR3 is TGTGCCAGCAGTTTTACGGCATCGAACACTGAAGCTTTCTTT. This sequence encodes CASSFTASNTEAFF. The full variable domain, completed using reference TRBV28 and TRBJ1-1, is DVKVTQSSRYLVKRTGEKVFLECVQDMDHENMFWYRQDPGLGLRLIYFSYDVKMKEKGDIPEGYSVSREKKERFSLILESASTNQTSMYLCASSFTASNTEAFFGQGTRLTVV.

The rearrangement uses TRBV3-1 and TRBJ2-1; 10 bases agree with TRBD2. The V segment lost 0 bases and the J segment 3 bases; nucleotides outside the gene matches: 17. The CDR3 totals 21 residues. From germline, CDR1 is LGHDT and CDR2 YNNKEL (reference sequence). Here the CDR3 DNA reads TGTGCCAGCAGCCAAGATGCACAGCGGGAGGGCCGTTGGTTCCTCTACAATGAGCAGTTCTTC. Its protein product is CASSQDAQREGRWFLYNEQFF.

This chain links TRBV4-3 with TRBJ2-1, with 7 bases identical to TRBD2. The CDR3 loop spans 16 amino acids. Germline V CDR1 and CDR2: LGHNA, YSLEER. V was pared by 3 bases and J by 3 bases, with 8 bases of the junction left unmatched. The CDR3 nucleotides are TGCGCCAGCAGCCACGGGTTGTCTAGCGGCTACAATGAGCAGTTCTTC. Translation gives CASSHGLSSGYNEQFF.

At least ten counts were recorded for this clonotype. The CDR3 DNA is TGTGCCATCAGTGCCAGAACAGAAGGCGGGAATGAGCAGTTCTTC. It translates to CAISARTEGGNEQFF. The rearrangement joins TRBV10-3 to TRBJ2-1; maybe TRBD2 (5 bases). CDR3 length equals 15 residues. From germline, CDR1 is ENHRY and CDR2 SYGVKD. Trimming removed 4 bases at V and 7 bases at J, with 17 bases between.

The V call is TRBV12-3 or TRBV12-4, the J call TRBJ2-7; TRBD1 aligns across 7 bases. The CDR3 is 16 residues long. Trimming took 1 base from V and 2 from J; bases not matched to a gene: 8. CDR3 DNA sequence: TGTGCCAGCAGTTTAGGGGGGACAGTAAAGGCCTACGAGCAGTACTTC. As protein: CASSLGGTVKAYEQYF.

The genes are TRBV7-9 and TRBJ2-7; D uncertain. V lost 3 bases to trimming and J lost 6 bases, with 18 bases between them. The germline CDR1 and CDR2 sequences are SEHNR and FQNEAQ (reference sequence). This CDR3 comprises 15 residues. The CDR3 region has the DNA TGTGCCAGCAGCTTTGGGCCAGTTAAAACTACCGAGCAGTACTTC. Its translation: CASSFGPVKTTEQYF.

The chain joins TRBV28 to TRBJ2-1; 9 bases line up with TRBD2. CDR1 MDHEN and CDR2 SYDVKM come from the germline V gene. This CDR3 has 19 amino acids. With 1 base clipped from V and 3 bases from J, the junction kept 13 bases outside the gene matches. The DNA for the CDR3 is TGTGCCAGCAGTTTATCCAGACTAGCGGTTCAGGGACTCTACAATGAGCAGTTCTTC. Translation: CASSLSRLAVQGLYNEQFF.

The chain combines TRBV15 with TRBJ1-1; 8 nucleotides line up with TRBD1. CDR1 and CDR2 (germline): LNHNV, YYDKDF (reference sequence). V was clipped by 1 base and J by 3 bases; unmatched bases: 13. This CDR3 spans 18 amino acids. The CDR3: CATSRGYGQGYGYTEAFF. The CDR3 DNA sequence: TGTGCCACCAGCAGAGGCTATGGACAGGGCTATGGGTACACTGAAGCTTTCTTT.

The chain uses TRBV15 and TRBJ2-2; D may be TRBD2 (6 bases). Per germline, CDR1 LNHNV and CDR2 YYDKDF (reference sequence). The V and J ends lost 5 bases and 1 base respectively, with 26 bases between them. This CDR3 has 20 amino acids. The CDR3 nucleotides are TGTGCCACCAGCTCGACGATGATTCATGGGAGGCCCGGGAACACCGGGGAGCTGTTTTTT. Translating it yields CATSSTMIHGRPGNTGELFF.

The chain joins TRBV7-9 to TRBJ2-7, with D perhaps TRBD1 (5 bases). The germline V gene encodes CDR1 SEHNR and CDR2 FQNEAQ (reference sequence). CDR3 length: 16 amino acids. The V gene lost 5 bases and the J gene lost 2 bases, with 19 bases spanning the gap. CDR3 residues: CASSPYLDTMTYEQYF. The CDR3 nucleotides are TGTGCCAGCAGCCCTTACCTGGACACCATGACCTACGAGCAGTACTTC.

V usage is TRBV3-1 and J usage is TRBJ1-2; D is unclear. The CDR3 sequence is 14 residues long. Trimming shortened V by 1 base and J by 8 bases, and 14 bases separated the two germline ends. Germline V gene sequence: CDR1 LGHDT, CDR2 YNNKEL (reference sequence). CDR3: CASSQVPRLRGYTF. In nucleotides, the CDR3 is TGTGCCAGCAGCCAAGTTCCCAGGTTACGCGGCTACACCTTC.

This clonotype has just a few counts. The chain has TRBV5-1 and TRBJ1-1, with 8 bases matching TRBD1. The CDR3 is made up of 16 amino acids. Germline CDR1 is SGHRS and CDR2 is YFSETQ. Trimming removed 4 bases from V and 2 bases from J; junction bases left unmatched: 10. Here the CDR3 reads CASSHVEGQGNTEAFF. The CDR3 DNA follows: TGCGCCAGCAGCCACGTTGAAGGACAGGGCAACACTGAAGCTTTCTTT.

V and J are TRBV27 and TRBJ1-4; 9 nucleotides align to TRBD1. Germline values: CDR1 MNHEY, CDR2 SMNVEV (reference sequence). The CDR3 is made up of 17 amino acids. V was clipped by 5 bases and J by 3 bases; unmatched bases: 10. DNA for the CDR3: TGTGCCAGCAGTCTAACACCGGGACAGGGCCCTAATGAAAAACTGTTTTTT. Translation: CASSLTPGQGPNEKLFF.

This chain joins TRBV6-5 and TRBJ2-1; 9 bases are a match to TRBD1. The germline V gene encodes CDR1 MNHEY and CDR2 SVGAGI. This CDR3 contains 16 residues. Trimming cost V 3 bases and J 9 bases; bases outside gene matches: 12. The CDR3 DNA reads TGTGCCAGCAGTTATCTTGACAGGGGGTTCTACGGTGAGCAGTTCTTC. It is translated as CASSYLDRGFYGEQFF.

The rearrangement links TRBV4-3 to TRBJ1-2; 7 bases agree with TRBD1. Germline lookup yields CDR1 LGHNA and CDR2 YSLEER. CDR3 length: 16 amino acids. V lost 2 bases to trimming and J lost 6 bases; unmatched junction nucleotides: 12. In DNA, the CDR3 is TGCGCCAGCAGCCAAATCCCGCCGACAGGGACCGATGGCTACACCTTC. Translation: CASSQIPPTGTDGYTF.

This chain links TRBV15 with TRBJ2-3; a weak D match, TRBD1 (5 bases). CDR1 is LNHNV and CDR2 is YYDKDF in the germline V gene (reference sequence). The V gene lost 1 base and the J gene lost 2 bases, with 10 bases spanning the gap. The CDR3 totals 15 residues. Here the CDR3 reads CATSRGKGDTDTQYF. The CDR3 nucleotides read TGTGCCACCAGCAGAGGCAAAGGGGACACAGATACGCAGTATTTT.

The chain couples TRBV11-2 to TRBJ2-7; D tentatively fits TRBD1 or TRBD2 (5 bases each). Trimming left V 4 bases short and J 2 bases short, with 18 bases between. The CDR3 consists of 16 residues. Germline V gives CDR1 SGHAT, CDR2 FQNNGV. CDR3 region: CASSSLPTRDPYEQYF. The CDR3 DNA sequence: TGTGCCAGCAGCTCCCTTCCAACACGGGACCCCTACGAGCAGTACTTC.

The rearrangement joins TRBV28 to TRBJ2-1, with 10 bases matching TRBD2. Germline V gene lookup returns CDR1 MDHEN and CDR2 SYDVKM. The junction had 4 bases not matched to a gene; V was cut back by 8 bases and J by 6 bases. The CDR3 covers 13 residues. The CDR3 nucleotides are TGTGCCAGCCTAGCGGGGGACTTCAATGAGCAGTTCTTC. The encoded protein is CASLAGDFNEQFF.